A single sample gave rise to the 21 T cell receptor beta chains below, sequenced in a study of blood T cell repertoires in COVID-19. This table comes from immunoSEQ multiplex PCR, and its TCRdb copy is limited to in-frame clones, with some not included. The sample carries 34,000 or so clones, approximately 86% recorded once. The sample consisted of peripheral blood. The receptors here all came from a middle-aged man with active or convalescent COVID-19.

The chain combines TRBV5-6 with TRBJ1-4; 8 nucleotides match TRBD1. Germline V CDR1 and CDR2: SGHDT, YYEEEE. This CDR3 spans 14 amino acids. V lost 5 bases to trimming and J lost 10 bases; unmatched junction nucleotides: 10. The CDR3 protein is CASRRTGGLGKLFF. In nucleotides, the CDR3 is TGTGCCAGCAGGCGAACAGGGGGACTGGGAAAACTGTTTTTT.

This clone was recorded once. The chain uses TRBV6-2 or TRBV6-3 and TRBJ2-7, with 13 positions matching TRBD2. Trimming at V came to 4 bases and at J to 0 bases, leaving 6 bases not matched to a gene. The germline V gene has CDR1 MNHEY and CDR2 SVGEGT. This CDR3 spans 17 amino acids. CDR3 sequence (DNA): TGTGCCAGCAGTTCCCCCGGGACTAGCGGGAACTCCTACGAGCAGTACTTC. It specifies CASSSPGTSGNSYEQYF.

This clone has a handful of counts. The V gene is TRBV7-9, the J gene TRBJ2-3, with D tentatively TRBD2 (6 bases). V lost 2 bases and J lost 3, with 15 bases in between. In germline, CDR1 is SEHNR, CDR2 FQNEAQ (reference sequence). This CDR3 has 16 amino acids. Here the CDR3 DNA reads TGTGCCAGCAGCTTAAGGGTCGGGAGTGGTACAGATACGCAGTATTTT. This sequence encodes CASSLRVGSGTDTQYF.

This clone counts as medium-sized (0.01 to 0.1%). The chain uses TRBV28 and TRBJ2-7, with TRBD1 matching over 8 bases. CDR3 length: 16 amino acids. Germline CDR1 reads MDHEN; CDR2 reads SYDVKM. Trimming at V came to 6 bases and at J to 6 bases, leaving 16 bases not matched to a gene. The CDR3 loop reads CASSLNSGTGYAEQYF. The CDR3 DNA follows: TGTGCCAGCAGCCTAAATTCCGGGACAGGCTACGCCGAGCAGTACTTC.

The chain is built from TRBV4-1 and TRBJ2-5, with 13 bases lining up with TRBD2. Germline CDR1 MGHRA, CDR2 YSYEKL. Germline trimming cut 2 bases from V and 4 bases from J; bases unmatched to any gene: 4. The CDR3 has 16 amino acids. The chain's CDR3 is CASSQRLAGGGETQYF. The CDR3 DNA is TGCGCCAGCAGCCAAAGACTAGCGGGAGGCGGAGAGACCCAGTACTTC.

In DNA form, the CDR3 reads TGTGCCAGCAGCTCGGGACAGGGGGCGCAGCTGTTTTTT. The encoded protein is CASSSGQGAQLFF. This chain uses TRBV5-4 with TRBJ2-2; TRBD1 matches 12 bases. Trimming at V came to 3 bases and at J to 12 bases, leaving 3 bases not matched to a gene. CDR3 length: 13 residues. Germline values: CDR1 SGHNT, CDR2 YYREEE (reference sequence). Drawing the rest from reference TRBV5-4 and TRBJ2-2, the complete variable domain is ETGVTQSPTHLIKTRGQQVTLRCSSQSGHNTVSWYQQALGQGPQFIFQYYREEENGRGNFPPRFSGLQFPNYSSELNVNALELDDSALYLCASSSGQGAQLFFGEGSRLTVL.

This rearrangement joins TRBV27 to TRBJ2-1; TRBD1 is a possible D gene (5 bases). CDR1 and CDR2 from the germline V gene are MNHEY and SMNVEV (reference sequence). Trimming removed 2 bases from V and 9 bases from J, with 14 bases in between. This CDR3 is 14 amino acids long. Written as DNA, the CDR3 is TGTGCCAGCAGTTTAGAGTACAGGTTGGGTGAGCAGTTCTTC. Residues: CASSLEYRLGEQFF.

A single count supports this clone. The chain recombines TRBV4-2 with TRBJ2-1; D possibly corresponds to TRBD2 (5 bases). V gave up 0 bases and J gave up 2 bases, with 8 bases separating them. Germline V gene data show CDR1 as LGHNA and CDR2 as YNFKEQ. The CDR3 consists of 15 residues. DNA of the CDR3: TGTGCCAGCAGCCAAGATATAGCGCCCTACAATGAGCAGTTCTTC. Encoded protein: CASSQDIAPYNEQFF.

The chain links TRBV5-6 to TRBJ2-3, with TRBD1 identical over 9 bases. J lost 3 bases, V lost 2 bases, and 10 bases had no gene match. The germline gives CDR1 SGHDT, CDR2 YYEEEE. The CDR3 has 17 residues. CDR3 nucleotide sequence: TGTGCCAGCAGCTTCAAAAAACCGGGACAGGGTACAGATACGCAGTATTTT. Its translation is CASSFKKPGQGTDTQYF.

The J gene is TRBJ2-3, the V gene TRBV19, with 7 bases aligning to TRBD2. V lost 5 bases, J lost 0 bases, and 2 bases stayed unmatched. Germline-derived CDR1 and CDR2 are LNHDA and SQIVND (reference sequence). The CDR3 has 14 residues. The CDR3 sequence is CASSFSGSTDTQYF. Here the CDR3 DNA reads TGTGCCAGTAGTTTTAGCGGGAGCACAGATACGCAGTATTTT.

The chain carries TRBV18 and TRBJ1-4; 8 bases line up with TRBD1. The J segment lost 8 bases and the V segment lost 4 bases, leaving 9 bases of the junction unmatched. Germline V gene data show CDR1 as KGHSH and CDR2 as LQKENI. The CDR3 sequence is 15 residues long. CDR3: CASSLMTGAAEKLFF. As DNA, the CDR3 is TGTGCCAGCTCACTAATGACAGGGGCCGCGGAAAAACTGTTTTTT.

The V gene is TRBV4-1, the J gene TRBJ1-1; 7 nucleotides align to TRBD1. V gave up 3 bases and J gave up 3 bases; unmatched junction bases: 7. The germline gives CDR1 MGHRA, CDR2 YSYEKL. The CDR3 extends over 15 amino acids. DNA for the CDR3: TGCGCCAGCAGCCACAGGACAGGTAGGGACACTGAAGCTTTCTTT. Residues: CASSHRTGRDTEAFF.

V is TRBV5-8 and J is TRBJ2-2; 9 nucleotides line up with TRBD1. CDR1 and CDR2 from the germline V gene are SGHTS and YDEGEE. The CDR3 covers 14 residues. CDR3 region: CLTRGQGLAGELFF. The CDR3 DNA reads TGTCTAACCCGGGGACAGGGTTTGGCCGGGGAGCTGTTTTTT. The full variable domain, completed using reference TRBV5-8 and TRBJ2-2, is EAGVTQSPTHLIKTRGQQATLRCSPISGHTSVYWYQQALGLGLQFLLWYDEGEERNRGNFPPRFSGRQFPNYSSELNVNALELEDSALYLCLTRGQGLAGELFFGEGSRLTVL.

The chain recombines TRBV4-2 with TRBJ2-1, with D possibly TRBD2 on 6 matching bases. This CDR3 spans 17 amino acids. V was clipped by 0 bases and J by 4 bases, with 16 bases between them. Germline CDR1 and CDR2: LGHNA and YNFKEQ. CDR3 in DNA: TGTGCCAGCAGCCAAGAGGCGGGGCTAAAGTCGTACAATGAGCAGTTCTTC. Amino acids: CASSQEAGLKSYNEQFF.

The chain combines TRBV6-5 with TRBJ2-4; D is unresolved. Trimming left V 0 bases short and J 2 bases short, with 8 bases between. This CDR3 contains 15 residues. Germline-derived CDR1 and CDR2 are MNHEY and SVGAGI. The CDR3 sequence: CASSYSPRSKNIQYF. The CDR3 coding sequence is TGTGCCAGCAGTTACTCCCCTAGGTCCAAAAACATTCAGTACTTC.

The chain is built from TRBV10-3 and TRBJ2-3, with TRBD2 matching over 11 bases. V was clipped by 6 bases and J by 3 bases; unmatched bases: 14. Germline-derived CDR1 and CDR2 are ENHRY and SYGVKD. The CDR3 has 18 residues. In DNA form, the CDR3 reads TGTGCCATCAGGGAAAAAATAGCGGGAGGGCCTAGGACAGATACGCAGTATTTT. The encoded protein is CAIREKIAGGPRTDTQYF.

The chain couples TRBV4-1 to TRBJ2-2; TRBD1 might be the D (6 bases). The CDR3 is made up of 16 amino acids. The V gene's germline CDR1 is MGHRA and CDR2 YSYEKL. V lost 6 bases and J lost 0, with 14 bases in between. This CDR3 reads CASRSMTGSNTGELFF. In DNA form, the CDR3 reads TGCGCCAGCAGGTCTATGACAGGTTCGAACACCGGGGAGCTGTTTTTT.

This clone has just a few counts. V is TRBV28 and J is TRBJ2-7, with TRBD2 matching over 8 bases. CDR1 is MDHEN and CDR2 is SYDVKM in the germline V gene. The CDR3 length is 22 residues. With 8 bases clipped from V and 6 bases from J, the junction kept 36 bases outside the gene matches. CDR3 coding DNA: TGTGCCAGCGCATTGGAAGGCGACCCCACTGGACTAGCCCACCCGAAAAGTCTCGAGCAGTACTTC. It yields the protein CASALEGDPTGLAHPKSLEQYF.

This clone was observed a handful of times. V is TRBV18 and J is TRBJ1-2, with D possibly being TRBD1 (6 bases). The CDR3 has 13 residues. CDR1 and CDR2 (germline): KGHSH, LQKENI. Between the trimmed V and J ends, which lost 3 bases and 7 bases, there was a span of 12 bases. The CDR3 coding sequence is TGTGCCAGCTCACCCTGGGTACAGGGTGGCTACACCTTC. Amino acid sequence: CASSPWVQGGYTF.

The chain links TRBV7-9 to TRBJ2-7, with a possible D match to TRBD1 (5 bases). The V end was cut by 3 bases, the J end by 7 bases, with 13 bases between. This CDR3 contains 13 residues. CDR1 SEHNR and CDR2 FQNEAQ come from the germline V gene (reference sequence). CDR3 loop: CASSFGAPAEQYF. The CDR3, as DNA: TGTGCCAGCAGCTTTGGGGCCCCCGCAGAGCAGTACTTC.

In nucleotides, the CDR3 is TGTGCCAGCTCACCAGAGACAGAATCTAACACCATATATTTT. Protein product: CASSPETESNTIYF. The chain combines TRBV18 with TRBJ1-3; a weak D match, TRBD1 (5 bases). Germline loops: CDR1 KGHSH, CDR2 LQKENI. The V gene lost 2 bases and the J gene lost 7 bases, with 12 bases spanning the gap. The CDR3 runs 14 residues.